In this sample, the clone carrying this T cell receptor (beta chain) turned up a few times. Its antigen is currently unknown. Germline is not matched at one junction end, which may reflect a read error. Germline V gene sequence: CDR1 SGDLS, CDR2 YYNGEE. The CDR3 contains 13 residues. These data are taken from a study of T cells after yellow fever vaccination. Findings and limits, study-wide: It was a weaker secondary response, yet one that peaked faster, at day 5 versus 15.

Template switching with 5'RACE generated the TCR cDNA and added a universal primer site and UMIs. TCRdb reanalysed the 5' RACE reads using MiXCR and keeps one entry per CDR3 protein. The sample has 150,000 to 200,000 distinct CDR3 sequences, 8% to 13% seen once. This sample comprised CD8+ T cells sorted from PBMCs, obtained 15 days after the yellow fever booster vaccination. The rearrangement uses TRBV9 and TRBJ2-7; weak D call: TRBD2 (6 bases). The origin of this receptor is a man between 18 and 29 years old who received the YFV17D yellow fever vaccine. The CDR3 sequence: CASSGAGAREPSF. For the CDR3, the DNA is TGTGCCAGCAGCGGGGCCGGGGCCCGGGAGCCCTCCTTC.